This entry features one T cell receptor (beta chain) sequence. The entry originates in a study of control samples from healthy donors and cancer patients. The method was immunoSEQ multiplex PCR; TCRdb's version includes in-frame clones alone and lacks a portion of them. Here the sample spans about 130,000 clones, 85% to 95% being singletons. The V end was cut by 7 bases, the J end by 9 bases, with 11 bases between. The CDR3 is 11 amino acids. Looked up from germline, CDR1 is SGHRS and CDR2 is YFSETQ. The sequenced sample consisted of PBMCs. This chain links TRBV5-1 with TRBJ2-1; possibly TRBD1 or TRBD2 for D (5 bases each). The sequence was collected from a man older than 75 with head and neck cancer. This chain's CDR3 is CASDLGAEQFF. The CDR3 nucleotides read TGCGCCAGCGACCTCGGGGCTGAGCAGTTCTTC.